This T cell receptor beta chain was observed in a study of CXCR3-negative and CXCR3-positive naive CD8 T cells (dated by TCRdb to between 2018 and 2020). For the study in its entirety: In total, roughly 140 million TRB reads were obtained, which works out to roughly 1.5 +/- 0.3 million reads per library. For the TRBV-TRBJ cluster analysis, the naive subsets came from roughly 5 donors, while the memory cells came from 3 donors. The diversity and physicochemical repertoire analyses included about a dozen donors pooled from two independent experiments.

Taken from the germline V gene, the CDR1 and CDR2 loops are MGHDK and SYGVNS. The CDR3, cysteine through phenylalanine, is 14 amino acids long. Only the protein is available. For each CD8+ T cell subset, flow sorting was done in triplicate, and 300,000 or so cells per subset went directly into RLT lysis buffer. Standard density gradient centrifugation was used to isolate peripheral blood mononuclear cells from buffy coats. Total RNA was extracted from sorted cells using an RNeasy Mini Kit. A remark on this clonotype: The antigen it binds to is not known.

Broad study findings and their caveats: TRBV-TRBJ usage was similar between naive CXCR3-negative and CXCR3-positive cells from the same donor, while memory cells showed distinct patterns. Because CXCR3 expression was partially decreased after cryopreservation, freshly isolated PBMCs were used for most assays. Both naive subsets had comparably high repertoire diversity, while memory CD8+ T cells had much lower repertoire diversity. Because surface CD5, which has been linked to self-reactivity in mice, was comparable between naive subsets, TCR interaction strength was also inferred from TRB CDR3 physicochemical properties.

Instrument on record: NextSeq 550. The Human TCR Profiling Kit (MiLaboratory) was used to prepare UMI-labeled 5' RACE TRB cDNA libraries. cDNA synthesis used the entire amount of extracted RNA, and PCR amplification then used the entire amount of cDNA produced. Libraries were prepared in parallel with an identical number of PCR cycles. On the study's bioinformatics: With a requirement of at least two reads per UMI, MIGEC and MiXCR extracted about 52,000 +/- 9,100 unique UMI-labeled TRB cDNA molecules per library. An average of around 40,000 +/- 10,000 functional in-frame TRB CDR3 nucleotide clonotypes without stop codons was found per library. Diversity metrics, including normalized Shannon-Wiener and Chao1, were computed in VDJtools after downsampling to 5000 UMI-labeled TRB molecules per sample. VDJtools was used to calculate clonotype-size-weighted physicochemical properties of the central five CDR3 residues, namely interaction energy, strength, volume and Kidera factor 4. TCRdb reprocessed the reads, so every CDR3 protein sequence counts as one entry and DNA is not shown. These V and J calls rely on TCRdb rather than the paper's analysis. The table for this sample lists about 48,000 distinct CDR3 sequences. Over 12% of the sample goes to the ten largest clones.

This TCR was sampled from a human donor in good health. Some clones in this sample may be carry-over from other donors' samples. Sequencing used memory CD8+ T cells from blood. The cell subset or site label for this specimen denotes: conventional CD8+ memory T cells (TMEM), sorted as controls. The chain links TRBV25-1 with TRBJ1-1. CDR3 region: CASSEARDDTEAFF.